The 25 T cell receptor beta chains below all came from one sample that was sequenced in a study of T cells after somatic rescue of genetic block. Libraries were prepared by immunoSEQ multiplex PCR; TCRdb keeps only in-frame clonotypes and omits some of them. The sample includes tens of thousands of clones, approximately 96% of them seen just once. Sequenced: peripheral blood mononuclear cells (PBMCs). The source is a child under two years old.

The chain recombines TRBV10-2 with TRBJ2-7; 12 nucleotides line up with TRBD2. Germline lookup yields CDR1 WSHSY and CDR2 SAAADI. V gave up 3 bases and J gave up 1 base; unmatched junction bases: 7. The CDR3 extends over 17 amino acids. In nucleotides, the CDR3 is TGCGCCAGCAGTGAACTCCTTACTAGCGGGAGGTCCTACGAGCAGTACTTC. It codes for CASSELLTSGRSYEQYF.

CDR3 region: CASSWGVGNTIYF. The CDR3 nucleotides are TGTGCCAGCAGTTGGGGGGTTGGAAACACCATATATTTT. V and J are TRBV6-6 and TRBJ1-3; the D gene is possibly TRBD1 (5 bases). V was cut by 4 bases and J by 3 bases, with 7 bases left in between. The length of the CDR3 is 13 residues. The germline gives CDR1 MNHNY, CDR2 SVGAGI (reference sequence).

The chain employs TRBV5-1 and TRBJ2-3; D is ambiguous. V was cut by 6 bases and J by 5 bases, with 7 bases left in between. Germline V lookup: CDR1 SGHRS, CDR2 YFSETQ. The CDR3 is 11 amino acids. Here the CDR3 reads CASNHGDTQYF. The CDR3 DNA reads as TGCGCCAGCAACCATGGAGATACGCAGTATTTT.

J is TRBJ2-7 and V is TRBV5-4, with TRBD1 as a possible D gene (5 bases). This CDR3 is 12 amino acids long. V was clipped by 3 bases and J by 7 bases, with 11 bases between them. CDR1 is SGHNT and CDR2 is YYREEE in the germline V gene (reference sequence). This CDR3 reads CASSSQGGEQYF. The CDR3 DNA sequence: TGTGCCAGCAGCTCCCAGGGTGGGGAGCAGTACTTC.

This clone was picked up one time. The chain combines TRBV18 with TRBJ1-6; 9 bases align to TRBD1. The CDR3 extends over 16 amino acids. Germline loops: CDR1 KGHSH, CDR2 LQKENI. Trimming cost V 3 bases and J 5 bases; bases outside gene matches: 5. The CDR3 loop is CASSPHRDRDNSPLHF. The DNA of the CDR3 is TGTGCCAGCTCACCGCACCGGGACAGGGATAATTCACCCCTCCACTTT.

The rearrangement uses TRBV19 and TRBJ2-1; a possible D gene is TRBD2 (6 bases). The ends were cut back, 2 bases at V and 0 bases at J, with 20 bases in the middle. This CDR3 region has 19 residues. Germline CDR1 and CDR2: LNHDA and SQIVND (reference sequence). The CDR3 sequence: CASSILIHPLAPSYNEQFF. The DNA for the CDR3 is TGTGCCAGTAGTATACTCATCCACCCGCTAGCGCCCTCCTACAATGAGCAGTTCTTC.

The V and J genes are TRBV19 and TRBJ2-1; D may be TRBD2 (5 bases). Trimming took 3 bases from V and 1 from J, leaving 7 bases between them. CDR3 length: 14 amino acids. Germline V gene lookup returns CDR1 LNHDA and CDR2 SQIVND (reference sequence). Here the CDR3 DNA reads TGTGCCAGTAGTATTCGGACTTCCTACAATGAGCAGTTCTTC. Encoded protein: CASSIRTSYNEQFF.

The chain is built from TRBV21-1 and TRBJ2-1; TRBD2, the table's D call, lacks a check against the DNA. TRBV21-1 is a documented pseudogene. The CDR3 consists of 14 residues. The CDR3 reads CASGTSGTYNEQFF. CDR3 DNA: TGTGCCAGCGGGACTAGCGGGACCTACAATGAGCAGTTCTTC.

The rearrangement joins TRBV27 to TRBJ2-7, with D maybe TRBD2 (5 bases). The germline CDR1 and CDR2 sequences are MNHEY and SMNVEV (reference sequence). The CDR3 sequence is 12 residues long. Trimming left V 4 bases short and J 5 bases short, with 9 bases between. Here the CDR3 reads CASSSGGNEQYF. The CDR3, as DNA: TGTGCCAGCAGTTCTGGAGGAAACGAGCAGTACTTC.

The rearrangement uses TRBV7-9 and TRBJ1-3, with D maybe TRBD1 (6 bases). The CDR3 runs 14 residues. Trimming took off 2 bases at V and 5 bases at J, with 10 bases between the two ends. CDR1 is SEHNR and CDR2 is FQNEAQ in the germline V gene (reference sequence). CDR3 DNA sequence: TGTGCCAGCAGCTTAACAGGGACGCGAAACACCATATATTTT. Translation gives CASSLTGTRNTIYF.

The chain couples TRBV9 to TRBJ2-3, with TRBD2 identical over 11 bases. The germline gives CDR1 SGDLS, CDR2 YYNGEE. This CDR3 is built from 15 residues. Trimming removed 2 bases from V and 3 bases from J; junction bases left unmatched: 2. CDR3 in amino acids: CASSVSGRGTDTQYF. The CDR3 coding sequence is TGTGCCAGCAGCGTTAGCGGGAGGGGGACAGATACGCAGTATTTT.

This chain's CDR3 is CAISESKQLTYNEQFF. CDR3 in DNA: TGTGCCATCAGTGAGTCGAAGCAGCTCACCTACAATGAGCAGTTCTTC. The rearrangement links TRBV10-3 to TRBJ2-1; D is uncertain. Between the trimmed V and J ends, which lost 0 bases and 2 bases, there was a span of 11 bases. This CDR3 has 16 residues. Germline V CDR1 and CDR2: ENHRY, SYGVKD.

V usage is TRBV19 and J usage is TRBJ2-1; TRBD2 matches at 13 bases. V trimming: 3 bases; J trimming: 7 bases; junction bases outside the gene matches: 9. Germline V gives CDR1 LNHDA, CDR2 SQIVND (reference sequence). The CDR3 length is 17 residues. The CDR3 is CASSMRGLAGYGNEQFF. The CDR3 DNA reads as TGTGCCAGTAGTATGCGGGGACTAGCGGGATATGGGAATGAGCAGTTCTTC.

This chain links TRBV4-2 with TRBJ1-1; 10 nucleotides line up with TRBD1. The CDR3 consists of 16 residues. The V segment lost 4 bases and the J segment 1 base; nucleotides outside the gene matches: 6. CDR1 and CDR2 from the germline V gene are LGHNA and YNFKEQ. CDR3 sequence (DNA): TGTGCCAGCAGCCGAATTGGACAGGGGGGGAACACTGAAGCTTTCTTT. The encoded protein is CASSRIGQGGNTEAFF.

This chain links TRBV27 with TRBJ2-7; D remains unclear. The CDR3 is made up of 13 amino acids. Germline V CDR1 and CDR2: MNHEY, SMNVEV (reference sequence). The V end lost 3 bases, the J end lost 4 bases, and 10 bases lay between the germline ends. The CDR3, as DNA: TGTGCCAGCAGTTTCCTCGGTCGATACGAGCAGTACTTC. The encoded protein is CASSFLGRYEQYF.

The V call is TRBV7-8, the J call TRBJ2-2, with TRBD2 matching over 10 bases. CDR1 SGHVS and CDR2 FQNEAQ come from the germline V gene. The V and J ends lost 1 base and 2 bases, in that order; junction bases with no gene match: 4. The CDR3 length is 17 residues. For the CDR3, the DNA is TGTGCCAGCAGCTTAGAACGACTAGCGGGTAACACCGGGGAGCTGTTTTTT. This gives the protein CASSLERLAGNTGELFF.

The chain combines TRBV2 with TRBJ2-5; tentative D call: TRBD2 (5 bases). Germline V gene sequence: CDR1 SNHLY, CDR2 FYNNEI. V was shortened by 8 bases and J by 7 bases, with 17 bases between the two germline ends. This CDR3 contains 13 residues. CDR3 DNA: TGTGCCAGCGTCCGAGGAGGCGCGGGGACCCAGTACTTC. Encoded protein: CASVRGGAGTQYF.

The V gene is TRBV19, the J gene TRBJ1-5; 7 bases agree with TRBD1. CDR1 LNHDA and CDR2 SQIVND come from the germline V gene (reference sequence). The CDR3 contains 15 residues. V trimming: 5 bases; J trimming: 2 bases; junction bases outside the gene matches: 6. In DNA, the CDR3 is TGTGCCAGTAGTCCGGCCGACAGGGGCAATCAGCCCCAGCATTTT. Translating it yields CASSPADRGNQPQHF.

J is TRBJ1-1 and V is TRBV14, with 7 positions matching TRBD1. The V gene's germline CDR1 is SGHDN and CDR2 FVKESK. After removal of 6 bases from V and 3 bases from J, the junction contained 7 bases not matched to a gene. This CDR3 region has 14 residues. The CDR3 coding sequence is TGTGCCAGCAGTCTGTGGACAGGCCACACTGAAGCTTTCTTT. Translated, it gives CASSLWTGHTEAFF.

This clone was detected only once. The rearrangement uses TRBV6-5 and TRBJ1-2, with TRBD1 matching 9 bases. CDR1 is MNHEY and CDR2 is SVGAGI in the germline V gene. V shed 2 bases, J shed 8 bases, and the junction held 0 bases outside the gene matches. This CDR3 comprises 12 residues. The CDR3 region is CASSYTGGGYTF. CDR3 coding DNA: TGTGCCAGCAGTTACACAGGGGGCGGCTACACCTTC.

This clone occurred once. The CDR3 region has the DNA TGTGCCAGCAGTACAGCGGGAGCTGGGACAGATACGCAGTATTTT. Translating it yields CASSTAGAGTDTQYF. The chain couples TRBV5-4 to TRBJ2-3, with 8 bases lining up with TRBD2. The CDR3 totals 15 residues. V shed 5 bases and J 3 bases; nucleotides not matched to a gene: 8. The germline V gene encodes CDR1 SGHNT and CDR2 YYREEE (reference sequence).

The chain uses TRBV19 and TRBJ2-3; a weak D match, TRBD1 (5 bases). Germline V gene lookup returns CDR1 LNHDA and CDR2 SQIVND (reference sequence). The CDR3 has 15 residues. V gave up 1 base and J gave up 3 bases, with 11 bases separating them. The CDR3 protein is CASSIAKGKTDTQYF. In nucleotides, the CDR3 is TGTGCCAGTAGTATAGCGAAGGGGAAGACAGATACGCAGTATTTT.

This clone has only a few counts. The chain links TRBV19 to TRBJ2-5; TRBD2 might be the D (6 bases). V lost 3 bases, J lost 4 bases, and 18 bases lay in between. In germline, CDR1 is LNHDA, CDR2 SQIVND (reference sequence). The CDR3 spans 16 residues. Here the CDR3 reads CASSIFGGTSGETQYF. The CDR3 nucleotides are TGTGCCAGTAGTATCTTCGGCGGGACGTCTGGAGAGACCCAGTACTTC.

The chain is built from TRBV5-8 and TRBJ1-4, with TRBD1 identical over 12 bases. CDR3 size: 17 residues. Germline-derived CDR1 and CDR2 are SGHTS and YDEGEE. J lost 8 bases, V lost 4 bases, and 12 bases had no gene match. CDR3 residues: CASSPPGQGALREKLFF. For the CDR3, the DNA is TGTGCCAGCAGCCCACCGGGACAGGGGGCGCTCAGGGAAAAACTGTTTTTT.

The chain has TRBV7-6 and TRBJ1-1; no reliable D call. V was clipped by 2 bases and J by 0 bases, with 7 bases between them. The CDR3 is 14 residues long. CDR1 SGHVS and CDR2 FNYEAQ come from the germline V gene. The CDR3 DNA sequence: TGTGCCAGCAGCTTAACGGGAATGAACACTGAAGCTTTCTTT. Its translation is CASSLTGMNTEAFF. Supplemented by reference TRBV7-6 and TRBJ1-1, the full variable domain reads GAGVSQSPRYKVTKRGQDVALRCDPISGHVSLYWYRQALGQGPEFLTYFNYEAQQDKSGLPNDRFSAERPEGSISTLTIQRTEQRDSAMYRCASSLTGMNTEAFFGQGTRLTVV.